This TCR beta chain emerged from a study of regulatory T cells in long-lasting Graves disease (dated by TCRdb to the early 2020s). Regarding the research as a whole: To count as having persistent Graves' disease, a patient had to have received antithyroid drug treatment for over 5 years with TSH receptor autoantibodies remaining persistently positive. Persistent Graves' disease patients were compared with newly diagnosed Graves' disease patients by peripheral blood TCR sequencing and RNA sequencing. The study took place in China and was registered as a clinical trial. A total of about 33 samples underwent TCR sequencing, from roughly 13 patients with persistent Graves' disease and roughly 20 patients with newly diagnosed Graves' disease. In the clinical cohort, patients with persistent Graves' disease had used antithyroid drugs for an average of about 10 years.

The library was obtained by multiplex PCR. Sequenced on an Illumina HiSeq 4000. TCR beta libraries were built with iRepertoire HTBI primers and Arm-PCR amplification of CDR3 regions. Before sequencing, the PCR products underwent gel purification. Per the source publication's procedure: Across samples, 62 TRBV and roughly 15 TRBJ segments were identified and used for gene usage analysis of CDR3 amino acid clonotypes. COPE and FqMerger were used to merge the filtered high-quality paired reads into contigs. BLAST was used to align contigs to IMGT TRBV, TRBD and TRBJ reference genes, and CDR3 was defined according to IMGT. Any clonotype with a frequency above 0.1% was counted as a highly expanded clone. Shannon entropy was used to measure repertoire diversity, and the Gini coefficient was used to measure V-J evenness. A clonotype was considered public if more than one individual shared it. TCRdb passed the public sequencing reads through fastp at Q25 and MiXCR, retaining productive beta sequences. Each entry is one CDR3 protein sequence, shown with its most common DNA and genes. The V and J calls shown here were made by TCRdb, not taken from the authors' results. The sample table lists 300,000 to 500,000 distinct CDR3 sequences, about 20% of them with a count of one. The top ten clones comprise about 20% of the sample.

Cut back by 5 bases and 1 base, the V and J ends lie 9 bases apart. The CDR1 and CDR2 encoded by the germline V gene are SGHRS and YFSETQ. The CDR3 contains 13 residues, cysteine and phenylalanine counted. Only the CDR3 DNA stays, 39 bases, in frame from base 1. The time point label of this sample denotes: persistent/refractory GD, antithyroid drugs over 5 years with positive TRAb. For both TCR sequencing and RNA sequencing, RNA was extracted from PBMCs in TRIzol. Graves' disease was diagnosed according to American Thyroid Association guidelines. Patients for the study were recruited at an endocrinology department in Xi'an, China. Each patient gave about 8.1 milliliters of peripheral blood, collected in an EDTA anticoagulant tube. Ficoll Paque Plus density gradient separation was used to isolate PBMCs, and no further T cell sorting was performed. RNA quality was checked with an Agilent 2100 Bioanalyzer and agarose gel, and concentration with a NanoDrop 2000.

The study at large found these results: Only the TCR beta chain was sequenced and analyzed. More public clonotypes were shared among persistent patients (approximately 3,000) than among newly diagnosed patients (roughly 960). Preferential use of TRBV28, TRBJ1-2 and TRBJ2-5 was observed in persistent disease, whereas TRBV20-1 and TRBJ2-1 were favored in newly diagnosed disease. Persistent Graves' disease patients showed lower TCR Shannon entropy and fewer highly expanded clones than newly diagnosed patients, suggesting clonal expansion. Peripheral blood alone was examined, since thyroid tissue, which constituted the primary lesion, could not be accessed. As a limitation, the authors acknowledged that the small sample size may reduce accuracy.

This clonotype was found many times. Its antigen remains unidentified. Base qualities are missing; no much larger clone stands one base away. The sample in question was peripheral blood mononuclear cells (PBMCs), obtained when the disease was refractory, from a patient treated with antithyroid drugs. The sequence joins TRBV5-1 to TRBJ1-1, with TRBD1 tentatively as D gene (5 bases match). The source of this sequence is a female donor with Graves disease. The DNA sequence follows: TGCGCCAGCAGATTACAGGAGAACACTGAAGCTTTCTTT. The resulting protein is CASRLQENTEAFF.